These 11 T cell receptor beta chains share one sample of origin, sequenced in a study of T cells after yellow fever vaccination (dated by TCRdb to about 2019). Library preparation employed 5' RACE. Reads for this sample came from an Illumina HiSeq 2500. Using fastp at Q25 and MiXCR, TCRdb reprocessed the public reads and kept productive beta chains. Rows with one shared CDR3 protein collapse into an entry with the most common genes and DNA. This sample lists 140,000 to 150,000 distinct CDR3 sequences; under 8% were detected once. Approximately 0.67% of the sample is held by the ten biggest clonotypes. The sample's treatment or condition label, in plain terms: live attenuated yellow fever vaccine strain. The starting material was CD4+ T cells sorted from PBMCs, obtained 10 days after the yellow fever booster vaccination. All receptors come from a man aged 25-45 years who received the YFV17D yellow fever vaccine.

The table lists this clonotype with many counts. The V gene is TRBV19, the J gene TRBJ2-1; 9 nucleotides agree with TRBD1. There are 14 residues in the CDR3. J gave up 7 bases and V 9 bases, and 10 bases lay outside the gene matches. Germline CDR1 is LNHDA and CDR2 is SQIVND (reference sequence). The CDR3 bases are TGTGCCAGCAGCCGGGACAGGGAAAGAAATGAGCAGTTCTTC. This encodes CASSRDRERNEQFF.

The chain couples TRBV27 to TRBJ2-1, with TRBD2 matching over 11 bases. Germline CDR1 MNHEY, CDR2 SMNVEV (reference sequence). CDR3 length: 17 residues. With 5 bases clipped from V and 8 bases from J, the junction kept 14 bases outside the gene matches. CDR3: CASSQFSGTSGWDEQFF. The CDR3 coding sequence is TGTGCCAGCAGTCAATTCTCCGGGACTAGCGGTTGGGATGAGCAGTTCTTC.

There are a few counts of this clonotype. The V and J genes are TRBV7-2 and TRBJ2-3; possible D gene TRBD2, 5 bases. V gave up 10 bases and J gave up 0 bases, with 14 bases separating them. The CDR3 length is 14 residues. CDR1 and CDR2 (germline): SGHTA, FQGNSA. The DNA for the CDR3 is TGTGCCATCAAACTAGACTCTAGCACAGATACGCAGTATTTT. This encodes CAIKLDSSTDTQYF.

This clonotype was seen many times. The rearrangement links TRBV4-3 to TRBJ2-1; no firm D call. CDR1 LGHNA and CDR2 YSLEER come from the germline V gene. The CDR3 contains 15 residues. V shed 1 base and J shed 0 bases, with 7 bases lying between them. In DNA, the CDR3 is TGCGCCAGCAGCCAAGGGTACAGCTCCTACAATGAGCAGTTCTTC. It translates to CASSQGYSSYNEQFF.

This clonotype was detected ten times or more. CDR3 coding DNA: TGTGCCAGCAGCCAAGTAGCAACTAGCGGGAGAAGCGGGACCCAGTACTTC. It is translated as CASSQVATSGRSGTQYF. V usage is TRBV4-2 and J usage is TRBJ2-5; 11 positions agree with TRBD2. Germline V CDR1 and CDR2: LGHNA, YNFKEQ. V was clipped by 1 base and J by 7 bases; unmatched bases: 11. This CDR3 has 17 residues.

V usage is TRBV9 and J usage is TRBJ2-1; D is unresolved. CDR3 size: 14 residues. Germline V gives CDR1 SGDLS, CDR2 YYNGEE. The V end lost 2 bases, the J end lost 5 bases, and 11 bases lay between the germline ends. This CDR3 is CASSVTATDNEQFF. CDR3 nucleotide sequence: TGTGCCAGCAGCGTTACAGCCACGGACAATGAGCAGTTCTTC.

The chain has TRBV12-3 or TRBV12-4 and TRBJ2-1; tentatively, D is TRBD1 (6 bases). Deletions cut 6 bases from V and 6 bases from J, with 12 bases between. The CDR3 extends over 13 amino acids. The CDR3 DNA reads as TGTGCCAGCAGAGGGGACACCATCAATGAGCAGTTCTTC. As protein: CASRGDTINEQFF.

This clonotype appeared many times. The chain's CDR3 is CSATVNTEAFF. The CDR3, as DNA: TGCAGTGCTACGGTGAACACTGAAGCTTTCTTT. This rearrangement joins TRBV20-1 to TRBJ1-1, with D uncertain. CDR1 and CDR2 from the germline V gene are DFQATT and SNEGSKA (reference sequence). The CDR3 has 11 amino acids. V lost 4 bases and J 0 bases, leaving 3 bases between the germline ends.

Many counts were recorded for this clonotype. The V call is TRBV4-3, the J call TRBJ1-4; no reliable D call. CDR1 is LGHNA, CDR2 YSLEER, per germline. CDR3 size: 11 residues. V was cut by 10 bases and J by 8 bases, with 11 bases left in between. CDR3 bases: TGCGCCACTGGGTTCGGGGAAAAACTGTTTTTT. This gives the protein CATGFGEKLFF.

The sample holds a few counts of this clonotype. V and J are TRBV19 and TRBJ2-6, with a weak D call TRBD1 (6 bases). This CDR3 is 17 amino acids long. CDR1 and CDR2 (germline): LNHDA, SQIVND (reference sequence). The V and J ends lost 5 bases and 0 bases respectively, with 14 bases between them. This chain's CDR3 is CASSYRVGTSGANVLTF. CDR3 in DNA: TGTGCCAGTAGTTACAGGGTGGGGACCTCTGGGGCCAACGTCCTGACTTTC.

This clonotype was counted between two and nine times. The chain employs TRBV7-8 and TRBJ2-5; the D call may be TRBD1 or TRBD2 (5 bases each). With 8 bases removed from V and 4 bases from J, the gap between germline ends came to 11 bases. Germline V gene data show CDR1 as SGHVS and CDR2 as FQNEAQ. This CDR3 is 12 amino acids long. In nucleotides, the CDR3 is TGTGCCAGCCGGGGAAGGGGAGAGACCCAGTACTTC. Its translation: CASRGRGETQYF. Variable domain in full (rest from reference TRBV7-8 and TRBJ2-5): GAGVSQSPRYKVAKRGQDVALRCDPISGHVSLFWYQQALGQGPEFLTYFQNEAQLDKSGLPSDRFFAERPEGSVSTLKIQRTQQEDSAVYLCASRGRGETQYFGPGTRLLVL.